Shown below are 17 T cell receptor beta chains from a single sample sequenced in a study of blood T cell repertoires in COVID-19. Method: immunoSEQ multiplex PCR; TCRdb's copy keeps in-frame clones and lacks some. The sample yields some 220,000 clones, about nine tenths seen once. The sequenced material came from PBMCs or T cells enriched from blood (not recorded which). The source is a woman in her thirties who had recovered from COVID-19.

The rearrangement joins TRBV19 to TRBJ1-1, with TRBD1 as a possible D gene (5 bases). V was clipped by 10 bases and J by 4 bases, with 13 bases between them. CDR1 is LNHDA and CDR2 is SQIVND in the germline V gene (reference sequence). This CDR3 region has 12 residues. CDR3 bases: TGTGCCACGAAAGCGGGGGGCACTGAAGCTTTCTTT. The encoded protein is CATKAGGTEAFF.

The V gene is TRBV29-1, the J gene TRBJ1-6, with 9 bases that match TRBD1. The junction had 6 bases not matched to a gene; V was cut back by 7 bases and J by 8 bases. The CDR3 loop spans 13 amino acids. Germline values: CDR1 SQVTM, CDR2 ANQGSEA. CDR3 coding DNA: TGCAGCGCCCGACAGGGGGTCGATTCACCCCTCCACTTT. It is translated as CSARQGVDSPLHF.

The chain joins TRBV7-9 to TRBJ2-1; possible D gene TRBD2, 5 bases. CDR1 is SEHNR and CDR2 is FQNEAQ in the germline V gene (reference sequence). V lost 5 bases to trimming and J lost 3 bases, with 8 bases between them. This CDR3 contains 13 residues. CDR3 DNA: TGTGCCAGCAGCCACCGGGGCTACAATGAGCAGTTCTTC. Its translation: CASSHRGYNEQFF.

This sequence joins TRBV5-5 and TRBJ1-6; weak D call: TRBD1 (5 bases). The CDR3 is 16 amino acids. Germline V gene data show CDR1 as SGHKS and CDR2 as YYEKEE (reference sequence). Deletions cut 2 bases from V and 8 bases from J, with 17 bases between. The CDR3 here is CASSFEMGQGYSPLHF. For the CDR3, the DNA is TGTGCCAGCAGCTTCGAAATGGGGCAGGGCTATTCACCCCTCCACTTT.

V and J are TRBV5-1 and TRBJ1-6; 9 bases map to TRBD1. V trimming: 4 bases; J trimming: 9 bases; junction bases outside the gene matches: 8. Germline V lookup: CDR1 SGHRS, CDR2 YFSETQ. The CDR3 runs to 15 residues. The DNA of the CDR3 is TGCGCCAGCAGCGGCACAGGGGGCGACGGTTCACCCCTCCACTTT. It encodes CASSGTGGDGSPLHF.

The chain employs TRBV9 and TRBJ2-1; 8 bases fit TRBD2. Germline assignment: CDR1 SGDLS and CDR2 YYNGEE. CDR3 length: 15 amino acids. The junction had 2 bases not matched to a gene; V was cut back by 0 bases and J by 3 bases. CDR3 protein: CASSVGSGDYNEQFF. The CDR3 DNA follows: TGTGCCAGCAGCGTAGGTAGCGGGGACTACAATGAGCAGTTCTTC. Full variable domain (outside the CDR3, taken from reference TRBV9 and TRBJ2-1): DSGVTQTPKHLITATGQRVTLRCSPRSGDLSVYWYQQSLDQGLQFLIQYYNGEERAKGNILERFSAQQFPDLHSELNLSSLELGDSALYFCASSVGSGDYNEQFFGPGTRLTVL.

The chain couples TRBV28 to TRBJ1-1; D gene unclear. Germline-derived CDR1 and CDR2 are MDHEN and SYDVKM. This CDR3 region has 16 residues. Deletions cut 0 bases from V and 3 bases from J, with 14 bases between. CDR3 sequence: CASSLWSRNRHTEAFF. For the CDR3, the DNA is TGTGCCAGCAGTTTATGGAGTCGCAATCGTCACACTGAAGCTTTCTTT.

In DNA, the CDR3 is TGTGCCAGCAGCCAAGATTACAACTCCTACGAGCAGTACTTC. Its translation: CASSQDYNSYEQYF. The chain couples TRBV3-1 (or the pseudogene TRBV3-2) to TRBJ2-7; D call uncertain. Per the germline V gene, CDR1 is LGHDT and CDR2 is YNNKEL (reference sequence). The CDR3 sequence is 14 residues long. Trimming removed 0 bases at V and 0 bases at J, with 6 bases between.

This chain links TRBV19 with TRBJ1-5; 7 bases agree with TRBD1. The CDR3 has 13 amino acids. With V trimmed by 8 bases and J by 2 bases, 3 bases remained unmatched. Germline V gene data show CDR1 as LNHDA and CDR2 as SQIVND (reference sequence). The CDR3 DNA sequence: TGTGCCAGTCTTGGGACAGGCAATCAGCCCCAGCATTTT. Encoded protein: CASLGTGNQPQHF.

The rearrangement links TRBV6-5 to TRBJ1-5, with TRBD1 matching 8 bases. Germline loops: CDR1 MNHEY, CDR2 SVGAGI. With 6 bases clipped from V and 7 bases from J, the junction kept 11 bases outside the gene matches. The CDR3 sequence is 15 residues long. The CDR3 nucleotides are TGTGCCAGCAGCGAGGGCGGACAGGGAGGGCAGCCCCAGCATTTT. Translation: CASSEGGQGGQPQHF.

The CDR3 here is CASSLAVAGGNTIYF. For the CDR3, the DNA is TGTGCCAGCAGCTTAGCAGTGGCAGGGGGGAACACCATATATTTT. This chain links TRBV7-6 with TRBJ1-3, with TRBD1 matching over 7 bases. The V gene end was trimmed by 0 bases and the J gene end by 7 bases; junction bases not matched to a gene: 6. The CDR3 runs 15 residues. Germline CDR1 SGHVS, CDR2 FNYEAQ.

This clone was seen once. The CDR3: CASSRRGLALSYNEQFF. The CDR3 DNA is TGTGCCAGCAGCCGTAGAGGACTAGCTCTCTCCTACAATGAGCAGTTCTTC. V usage is TRBV7-2 and J usage is TRBJ2-1; TRBD2 matches 8 bases. Germline V gene data show CDR1 as SGHTA and CDR2 as FQGNSA. CDR3 length: 17 amino acids. Germline trimming cut 5 bases from V and 0 bases from J; bases unmatched to any gene: 9.

V and J are TRBV5-4 and TRBJ2-3, with a possible D match to TRBD2 (6 bases). The CDR3 spans 14 residues. Germline CDR1 reads SGHNT; CDR2 reads YYREEE (reference sequence). Trimming cost V 4 bases and J 2 bases, with 11 bases left between them. CDR3 DNA: TGTGCCAGCAGCCCCGGGACTTTCACAGATACGCAGTATTTT. Translated: CASSPGTFTDTQYF. Based on the CDR3 plus reference TRBV5-4 and TRBJ2-3, the full variable domain is ETGVTQSPTHLIKTRGQQVTLRCSSQSGHNTVSWYQQALGQGPQFIFQYYREEENGRGNFPPRFSGLQFPNYSSELNVNALELDDSALYLCASSPGTFTDTQYFGPGTRLTVL.

The V call is TRBV12-3 or TRBV12-4, the J call TRBJ2-5; 8 bases line up with TRBD1. V dropped 3 bases and J dropped 5; count of bases not matched to a gene: 2. There are 13 residues in the CDR3. The CDR3 coding sequence is TGTGCCAGCAGTTTCGGACAGGGTGAGACCCAGTACTTC. Protein sequence: CASSFGQGETQYF.

The chain couples TRBV4-3 to TRBJ2-7, with 9 bases lining up with TRBD1. The length of the CDR3 is 16 residues. V shed 0 bases and J 6 bases; nucleotides not matched to a gene: 9. Germline CDR1 is LGHNA and CDR2 is YSLEER. CDR3 protein: CASSQEAGTGGGEQYF. Here the CDR3 DNA reads TGCGCCAGCAGCCAAGAGGCGGGTACAGGGGGCGGCGAGCAGTACTTC.

The chain recombines TRBV28 with TRBJ1-2, with TRBD1 matching 10 bases. This CDR3 region has 15 residues. CDR1 and CDR2 from the germline V gene are MDHEN and SYDVKM. V dropped 5 bases and J dropped 8; count of bases not matched to a gene: 11. The CDR3: CASSPPRQGARGYTF. Here the CDR3 DNA reads TGTGCCAGCAGTCCACCGAGACAGGGGGCTAGGGGCTACACCTTC.

The chain employs TRBV9 and TRBJ2-1; 7 nucleotides line up with TRBD1. Germline CDR1 reads SGDLS; CDR2 reads YYNGEE. The CDR3 has 13 amino acids. J was trimmed by 8 bases and V by 7 bases; bases with no gene match: 9. In DNA, the CDR3 is TGTGCCAGCGGACAGGCCCCCGGGGATGAGCAGTTCTTC. Amino acids: CASGQAPGDEQFF.